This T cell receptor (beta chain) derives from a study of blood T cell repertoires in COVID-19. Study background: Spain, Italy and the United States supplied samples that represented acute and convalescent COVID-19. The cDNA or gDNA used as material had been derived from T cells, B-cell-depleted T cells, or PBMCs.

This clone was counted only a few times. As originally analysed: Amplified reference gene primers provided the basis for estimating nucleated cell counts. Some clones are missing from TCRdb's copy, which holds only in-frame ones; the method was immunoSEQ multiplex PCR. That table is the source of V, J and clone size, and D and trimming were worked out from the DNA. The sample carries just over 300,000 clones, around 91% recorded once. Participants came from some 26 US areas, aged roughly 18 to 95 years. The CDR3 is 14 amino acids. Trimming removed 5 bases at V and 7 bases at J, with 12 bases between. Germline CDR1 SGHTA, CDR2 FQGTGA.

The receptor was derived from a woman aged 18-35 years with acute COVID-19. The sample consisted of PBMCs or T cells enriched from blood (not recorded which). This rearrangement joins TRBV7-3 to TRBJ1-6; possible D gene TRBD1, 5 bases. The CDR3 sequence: CASSAGTSNSPLHF. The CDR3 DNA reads TGTGCCAGCAGCGCCGGGACTTCCAATTCACCCCTCCACTTT.